The rows below give T cell receptor beta chains drawn from one sample of a study of shared clonotypes between healthy human individuals. Only in-frame clones appear in the TCRdb table, and some are missing; sequencing was by immunoSEQ multiplex PCR. The table lists around 1,100,000 clones, approximately 75% of them singletons. Sequenced material: memory CD4+ T cells from PBMCs. The source is a man aged 18 to 29 in good health. Some clones in this sample may be carry-over from other donors' samples. Both conserved end residues are part of each CDR3. A D gene is named only where the DNA matches it firmly. Part of the rows lack a size; the others show once, few, many or a class for expanded clones.

J gene,CDR3 length,clone size,V gene,D gene,CDR3 protein,CDR3 DNA
TRBJ2-3,16,.,TRBV7-2,.,CASSSAGSTLADTQYF,TGTGCCAGCAGCTCGGCGGGGTCTACTCTCGCTGATACGCAGTATTTT
TRBJ2-3,15,.,TRBV30,TRBD1,CAWRFRTGVSDTQYF,TGTGCCTGGAGATTCCGGACAGGGGTGTCAGATACGCAGTATTTT
TRBJ1-1,13,.,TRBV2,.,CASRKTGPGEAFF,TGTGCCAGCAGGAAGACAGGTCCCGGAGAAGCTTTCTTT
TRBJ2-1,15,.,TRBV6-6,TRBD1,CASRSHGTGVNEQFF,TGTGCCAGCAGATCACACGGGACAGGGGTCAATGAGCAGTTCTTC
TRBJ2-4,13,.,TRBV14,.,CASSQEQVPHKYF,TGTGCCAGCAGCCAAGAACAGGTTCCCCACAAGTACTTC
TRBJ1-6,14,.,TRBV4-1,.,CASSLTAHNSPLHF,TGCGCCAGTTCCCTGACAGCCCATAATTCACCCCTCCACTTT
TRBJ1-5,15,.,TRBV4-3,.,CASSQERQGGQPQHF,TGCGCCAGCAGCCAAGAGAGGCAGGGAGGTCAGCCCCAGCATTTT
TRBJ1-4,13,.,TRBV10-3,.,CAISDGGDEKLFF,TGTGCCATAAGTGATGGAGGGGACGAAAAACTGTTTTTT
TRBJ2-3,19,.,TRBV7-9,.,CASSSSWGYRIIQADTQYF,TGTGCCAGCAGCTCTTCATGGGGTTACAGGATTATACAAGCAGATACGCAGTATTTT
TRBJ1-2,17,.,TRBV28,.,CASSTPLGRASNYGYTF,TGTGCCAGCAGCACACCCCTGGGACGCGCTAGCAACTATGGCTACACCTTC
TRBJ1-1,14,many,TRBV5-1,.,CASSLGGANTEAFF,TGCGCCAGCAGCTTGGGAGGGGCGAACACTGAAGCTTTCTTT
TRBJ2-6,17,.,TRBV6-1,TRBD1,CASSGGTGRSGANVLTF,TGTGCCAGCAGTGGGGGGACAGGACGCTCTGGGGCCAACGTCCTGACTTTC
TRBJ2-3,16,.,TRBV11-1,TRBD2,CASSRTSGRARDTQYF,TGTGCCAGCAGCCGGACTAGCGGGAGGGCCAGGGATACGCAGTATTTT
TRBJ2-5,13,.,TRBV5-1,.,CASSAGLKGTQYF,TGCGCCAGCAGCGCCGGACTGAAAGGGACCCAGTACTTC
TRBJ1-3,16,once,TRBV14,.,CASSQQQLNSGNTIYF,TGTGCCAGCAGCCAACAGCAGCTCAACTCTGGAAACACCATATATTTT
TRBJ2-3,14,once,TRBV6-5,.,CASSLTSPADTQYF,TGTGCCAGCAGCCTAACTAGCCCAGCAGATACGCAGTATTTT
TRBJ2-1,13,.,TRBV27,.,CASTAAPDNEQFF,TGTGCCAGCACGGCAGCTCCGGACAATGAGCAGTTCTTC
TRBJ2-5,15,.,TRBV5-1,TRBD1,CASSSITGGRETQYF,TGCGCCAGCAGCTCAATCACAGGGGGCCGGGAGACCCAGTACTTC
TRBJ2-7,12,.,TRBV29-1,.,CSVTDGSYEQYF,TGCAGCGTTACCGACGGGTCCTACGAGCAGTACTTC
TRBJ2-7,16,.,TRBV11-1,TRBD1,CASSYLPGQAIVEQYF,TGTGCCAGCAGCTACCTTCCGGGACAGGCCATTGTGGAGCAGTACTTC
TRBJ1-1,15,.,TRBV5-1,.,CASSGQGIGGTEAFF,TGCGCCAGCAGCGGTCAAGGGATAGGTGGCACTGAAGCTTTCTTT
TRBJ2-7,15,.,TRBV15,.,CATSRDGGWGYEQYF,TGTGCCACCAGCAGAGATGGAGGGTGGGGCTACGAGCAGTACTTC
TRBJ2-5,15,.,TRBV30,TRBD2,CAWTSGRTSQETQYF,TGTGCCTGGACTAGCGGGAGGACCAGTCAAGAGACCCAGTACTTC
TRBJ2-3,13,.,TRBV27,.,CASSLEAGTTQYF,TGTGCCAGCAGTTTAGAGGCAGGAACGACGCAGTATTTT
TRBJ1-1,14,.,TRBV6-1,.,CASSESGGNTEAFF,TGTGCCAGCAGTGAATCTGGGGGGAACACTGAAGCTTTCTTT
TRBJ2-7,15,.,TRBV28,TRBD1,CASSPPGQGLYEQYF,TGTGCCAGCAGTCCCCCGGGACAGGGACTCTACGAGCAGTACTTC
TRBJ2-7,17,.,TRBV18,TRBD1,CASSSGVTGQGGYEQYF,TGTGCCAGCTCTTCGGGTGTGACGGGACAGGGGGGCTACGAGCAGTACTTC
TRBJ2-5,16,.,TRBV11-2,TRBD2,CASSRGRLAGGETQYF,TGTGCCAGCAGCCGGGGACGGCTAGCGGGAGGGGAGACCCAGTACTTC
TRBJ2-1,15,.,TRBV4-3,.,CASSQDPRLSNEQFF,TGCGCCAGCAGCCAAGATCCCAGACTCTCCAATGAGCAGTTCTTC
TRBJ2-1,17,.,TRBV10-2,TRBD2,CASSDVGLAAGRGEQFF,TGCGCCAGCAGTGATGTTGGACTAGCCGCCGGCCGGGGTGAGCAGTTCTTC
TRBJ2-7,18,.,TRBV18,TRBD1,CASSPRGTGTGDPYEQYF,TGTGCCAGCTCACCACGGGGGACCGGGACAGGGGACCCCTACGAGCAGTACTTC
TRBJ2-5,15,.,TRBV30,TRBD2,CAWSVREAGFGTQYF,TGTGCCTGGAGTGTACGGGAGGCAGGATTCGGGACCCAGTACTTC
TRBJ1-2,14,.,TRBV30,TRBD1,CAWSGRGRNYGYTF,TGTGCCTGGAGTGGGAGGGGGCGGAACTATGGCTACACCTTC
TRBJ1-5,15,.,TRBV28,.,CASSPNPLGAKPQHF,TGTGCCAGCAGTCCCAACCCCCTCGGGGCCAAGCCCCAGCATTTT
TRBJ1-3,15,.,TRBV6-1,.,CASSEWLSSGNTIYF,TGTGCCAGCAGTGAATGGCTCAGCTCTGGAAACACCATATATTTT
TRBJ1-4,15,once,TRBV11-2,.,CASSLVRVFGEKLFF,TGTGCCAGCAGCTTAGTTCGGGTCTTCGGTGAAAAACTGTTTTTT
TRBJ1-1,14,few,TRBV7-8,.,CASSLKGEGTEAFF,TGTGCCAGCAGCTTAAAGGGGGAGGGCACTGAAGCTTTCTTT
TRBJ2-1,14,.,TRBV7-2,.,CASSPQTTNNEQFF,TGTGCCAGCAGCCCCCAGACTACCAACAATGAGCAGTTCTTC
TRBJ2-6,14,.,TRBV28,TRBD1,CASSLDRPSRVLTF,TGTGCCAGCAGTTTGGACAGGCCCTCCCGGGTCCTGACTTTC
TRBJ2-7,17,.,TRBV2,TRBD2,CASSDGLAGGKSYEQYF,TGTGCCAGCAGTGACGGCCTAGCGGGAGGAAAATCCTACGAGCAGTACTTC
TRBJ2-1,14,.,TRBV10-3,.,CAISEGGSYNEQFF,TGTGCCATCAGTGAGGGGGGATCCTACAATGAGCAGTTCTTC
TRBJ2-3,14,.,TRBV7-3,.,CASSLTPNGDTQYF,TGTGCCAGCAGCTTAACCCCTAACGGAGATACGCAGTATTTT
TRBJ2-7,14,.,TRBV13,.,CASSPRVFAYEQYF,TGTGCCAGCAGCCCCAGGGTATTCGCCTACGAGCAGTACTTC